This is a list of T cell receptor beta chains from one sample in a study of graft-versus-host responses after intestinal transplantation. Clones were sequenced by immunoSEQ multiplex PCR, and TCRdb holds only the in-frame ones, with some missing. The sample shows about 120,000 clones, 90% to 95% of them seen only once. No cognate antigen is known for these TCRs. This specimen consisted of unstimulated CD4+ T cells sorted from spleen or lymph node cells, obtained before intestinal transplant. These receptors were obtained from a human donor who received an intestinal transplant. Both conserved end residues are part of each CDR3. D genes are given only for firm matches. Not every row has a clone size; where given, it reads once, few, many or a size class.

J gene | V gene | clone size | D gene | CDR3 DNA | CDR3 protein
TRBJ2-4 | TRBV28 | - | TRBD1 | TGTGCCAGCCACGGACAGGGGGCCAAAAACATTCAGTACTTC | CASHGQGAKNIQYF
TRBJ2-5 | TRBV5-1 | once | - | TGCGCCAGCAGCTTCACGGGCCGGAGGCAAGAGACCCAGTACTTC | CASSFTGRRQETQYF
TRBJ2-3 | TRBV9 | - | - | TGTGCCAGCAGCGTAGGAAGAGATACGCAGTATTTT | CASSVGRDTQYF
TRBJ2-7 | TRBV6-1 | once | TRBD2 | TGTGCCAGCACCCACGTTAGCGGGAGTCCGGACGAGCAGTACTTC | CASTHVSGSPDEQYF
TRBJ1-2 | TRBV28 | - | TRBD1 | TGTGCCAGCAGACAGGGGTATGGCTACACCTTC | CASRQGYGYTF
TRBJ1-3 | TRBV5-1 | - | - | TGCGCCAGCAGCTCGGCGGGGTCTGGAAACACCATATATTTT | CASSSAGSGNTIYF
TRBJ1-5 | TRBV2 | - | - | TGTGCCAGCAGTCGGAGCTATAGCAATCAGCCCCAGCATTTT | CASSRSYSNQPQHF
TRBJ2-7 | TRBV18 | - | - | TGTGCCAGCTCACCACGAAGCTCCTACGAGCAGTACTTC | CASSPRSSYEQYF
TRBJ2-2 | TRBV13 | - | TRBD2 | TGTGCCAGCAGCCCGTCACCGGGACTAGCGGGAGGGCGTGGGATCGGGGAGCTGTTTTTT | CASSPSPGLAGGRGIGELFF
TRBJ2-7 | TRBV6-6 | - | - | TGTGCCAGCAGTTACTCGGACGCCGGGGCGTACTTC | CASSYSDAGAYF
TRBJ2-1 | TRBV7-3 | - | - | TGTGCCAGCAGCCGCACAGGAAGTACGTACAATGAGCAGTTCTTC | CASSRTGSTYNEQFF
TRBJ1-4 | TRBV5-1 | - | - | TGCGCCAGCAGCTCGGCGGGTGAAAAACTGTTTTTT | CASSSAGEKLFF
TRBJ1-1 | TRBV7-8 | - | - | TGTGCCAGCAGCTTAGATAATTCCGGGGGCGCGAAAGCTTTCTTT | CASSLDNSGGAKAFF
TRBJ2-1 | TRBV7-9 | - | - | TGTGCCAGCAGCTTAGCCCTCTCGCGCAGGGTCCAGCTGCAGTTCTTC | CASSLALSRRVQLQFF
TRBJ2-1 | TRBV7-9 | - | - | TGTGCCAGCAGCTCATACCTAAATGAGCAGTTCTTC | CASSSYLNEQFF
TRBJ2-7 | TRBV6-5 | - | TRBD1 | TGTGCCAGCAGTTACCGGGACAGCGACTACGAGCAGTACTTC | CASSYRDSDYEQYF
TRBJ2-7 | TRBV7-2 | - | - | TGTGCCAGCAGCCGCAGGTCCCTGCCCTTCTACGAGCAGTACTTC | CASSRRSLPFYEQYF